This TCR beta chain originates from a study of blood T cell repertoires in COVID-19. Looking at the study overall: Nucleic acid was either cDNA or gDNA, and it came from T cells, B-cell-depleted T cells, or PBMCs.

Per the original methods: Reference gene primer amplification yielded estimated nucleated cell counts. Method: immunoSEQ multiplex PCR; TCRdb's copy keeps in-frame clones and lacks some. V, J and clone size are those of that table, while D and trimming were read from the DNA. The profile shows 35,000 or so clones, roughly 78% of them singletons. V dropped 5 bases and J dropped 11 bases, with 25 bases sitting between them. Per the germline V gene, CDR1 is SGHVS and CDR2 is FNYEAQ. The CDR3 has 16 amino acids. This chain joins TRBV7-6 and TRBJ1-5; D is perhaps TRBD1 (6 bases). The receptor was isolated from a woman in her 70s with acute or convalescent COVID-19. The source material was peripheral blood. CDR3 nucleotides: TGTGCCAGCAGCCCGGCCACAGGGTTAGATTTTCGGGCCCAGCATTTT. The encoded protein is CASSPATGLDFRAQHF.